These 19 T cell receptor beta chains were sequenced from one sample in a study of blood T cell repertoires in COVID-19. Generated by immunoSEQ multiplex PCR, the TCRdb table keeps only in-frame clones and is missing some. The repertoire consists of about 53,000 clones, with more than 90% occurring once and the leading ten covering around 3%. Sequenced sample: peripheral blood. These receptors all come from a human donor in a cohort sampled during active COVID-19.

The rearrangement uses TRBV4-2 and TRBJ2-1; TRBD2 is a possible D gene (6 bases). The germline V gene encodes CDR1 LGHNA and CDR2 YNFKEQ. V was cut by 1 base and J by 7 bases, with 11 bases left in between. The length of the CDR3 is 14 residues. CDR3 sequence reads: CASSQVPGDNEQFF. CDR3 DNA: TGTGCCAGCAGCCAAGTACCGGGGGATAATGAGCAGTTCTTC.

The chain carries TRBV10-3 and TRBJ1-1; D is unresolved. CDR3 length: 14 amino acids. V was cut by 3 bases and J by 1 base, with 9 bases left in between. The V gene's germline CDR1 is ENHRY and CDR2 SYGVKD. The CDR3 protein is CAISERRGNTEAFF. The DNA for the CDR3 is TGTGCCATCAGTGAACGGCGGGGGAACACTGAAGCTTTCTTT.

This rearrangement joins TRBV27 to TRBJ2-1, with D unresolved. V was pared by 2 bases and J by 7 bases, with 6 bases between. Germline loops: CDR1 MNHEY, CDR2 SMNVEV (reference sequence). The CDR3 has 12 amino acids. CDR3 residues: CASSLIGNEQFF. The CDR3 DNA reads TGTGCCAGCAGTTTAATCGGGAATGAGCAGTTCTTC.

The V and J genes are TRBV11-2 and TRBJ1-1; tentative D call: TRBD1 (5 bases). The V end was cut by 4 bases, the J end by 3 bases, with 6 bases between. Germline V gene sequence: CDR1 SGHAT, CDR2 FQNNGV. This CDR3 has 12 residues. The DNA for the CDR3 is TGTGCCAGCAGCTCACAGGACACTGAAGCTTTCTTT. Its translation: CASSSQDTEAFF. Complete variable domain (other parts from reference TRBV11-2 and TRBJ1-1): EAGVAQSPRYKIIEKRQSVAFWCNPISGHATLYWYQQILGQGPKLLIQFQNNGVVDDSQLPKDRFSAERLKGVDSTLKIQPAKLEDSAVYLCASSSQDTEAFFGQGTRLTVV.

The chain carries TRBV3-1 (or the pseudogene TRBV3-2) and TRBJ1-3; D not resolved. This CDR3 contains 15 residues. Germline CDR1 and CDR2: LGHDT and YNNKEL (reference sequence). V lost 4 bases and J 0 bases, leaving 10 bases between the germline ends. The CDR3 DNA reads as TGTGCCAGCAGCCCACGCCGGAGCTCTGGAAACACCATATATTTT. Residues: CASSPRRSSGNTIYF.

This chain links TRBV15 with TRBJ2-5, with TRBD1 matching 7 bases. J lost 1 base, V lost 4 bases, and 3 bases had no gene match. This CDR3 comprises 14 residues. Looked up from germline, CDR1 is LNHNV and CDR2 is YYDKDF (reference sequence). The CDR3 DNA follows: TGTGCCACCAGCACTAGGACAGGCCAAGAGACCCAGTACTTC. This codes for CATSTRTGQETQYF.

The V call is TRBV7-3, the J call TRBJ1-3; 7 nucleotides line up with TRBD1. The CDR3 has 21 residues. With V trimmed by 5 bases and J by 0 bases, 22 bases remained unmatched. Germline lookup yields CDR1 SGHTA and CDR2 FQGTGA. CDR3 sequence: CASSIQSGDRSNLDSGNTIYF. DNA for the CDR3: TGTGCCAGCAGCATCCAATCCGGGGACAGAAGTAACCTCGACTCTGGAAACACCATATATTTT.

CDR3 in amino acids: CASRTDSYNSPLHF. CDR3 in DNA: TGTGCCAGCAGGACAGACTCCTATAATTCACCCCTCCACTTT. The gene calls are TRBV27 and TRBJ1-6; possible D gene TRBD1, 5 bases. Germline V gene data show CDR1 as MNHEY and CDR2 as SMNVEV (reference sequence). The V and J ends lost 6 bases and 0 bases respectively, with 6 bases between them. This CDR3 is 14 amino acids long.

This sequence joins TRBV24-1 and TRBJ2-1; D call uncertain. Trimming stripped 0 bases from V and 8 bases from J, with 7 bases between. This CDR3 has 13 residues. CDR1 is KGHDR and CDR2 is SFDVKD in the germline V gene. This CDR3 reads CATSDLPFDEQFF. For the CDR3, the DNA is TGTGCCACCAGTGATTTGCCATTTGATGAGCAGTTCTTC.

This clone was observed a handful of times. The chain couples TRBV24-1 to TRBJ2-2; a possible D gene is TRBD1 (6 bases). CDR3 size: 14 residues. V lost 7 bases and J lost 1, with 9 bases in between. The germline gives CDR1 KGHDR, CDR2 SFDVKD. CDR3 in amino acids: CATRQGQNTGELFF. As DNA, the CDR3 is TGTGCCACCAGGCAGGGACAGAACACCGGGGAGCTGTTTTTT.

The V call is TRBV7-8, the J call TRBJ1-2, with 7 bases aligning to TRBD1. From germline, CDR1 is SGHVS and CDR2 FQNEAQ. This CDR3 is built from 14 residues. After removal of 5 bases from V and 4 bases from J, the junction contained 7 bases not matched to a gene. CDR3 loop: CASSPRRDSYGYTF. In DNA, the CDR3 is TGTGCCAGCAGCCCGAGACGGGACAGCTATGGCTACACCTTC.

The chain carries TRBV2 and TRBJ1-2, with 7 bases aligning to TRBD1. The trim removed 3 bases at V and 10 bases at J, leaving 14 bases unmatched. This CDR3 is 15 amino acids long. Germline assignment: CDR1 SNHLY and CDR2 FYNNEI. CDR3 residues: CASSDVLVGGQTYTF. In DNA, the CDR3 is TGTGCCAGCAGTGATGTATTAGTGGGGGGACAGACCTACACCTTC.

The chain employs TRBV3-1 (or the pseudogene TRBV3-2) and TRBJ2-2; D is unclear. Trimming took 5 bases from V and 7 from J, leaving 8 bases between them. This CDR3 has 12 amino acids. CDR1 and CDR2 (germline): LGHDT, YNNKEL (reference sequence). The CDR3: CASSIQHGELFF. CDR3 in DNA: TGTGCCAGCAGCATCCAACACGGGGAGCTGTTTTTT.

The CDR3 loop is CATGGGWETQYF. CDR3 bases: TGTGCCACCGGGGGGGGTTGGGAGACCCAGTACTTC. The chain recombines TRBV2 with TRBJ2-5; 8 positions match TRBD2. Trimming cost V 10 bases and J 5 bases; bases outside gene matches: 6. CDR3 length: 12 residues. The germline V gene encodes CDR1 SNHLY and CDR2 FYNNEI.

The rearrangement uses TRBV28 and TRBJ2-1; a weak D match, TRBD2 (5 bases). The CDR3 runs to 12 residues. Trimming stripped 9 bases from V and 9 bases from J, with 15 bases between. CDR1 MDHEN and CDR2 SYDVKM come from the germline V gene. In DNA, the CDR3 is TGTGCCAGTGGTCGGGGTTTGGGTGAGCAGTTCTTC. Its protein is CASGRGLGEQFF.

The chain joins TRBV11-2 to TRBJ2-5; D possibly corresponds to TRBD1 (6 bases). The germline V and J ends were trimmed by 1 base and 7 bases, with 16 bases remaining between them. Germline V gene lookup returns CDR1 SGHAT and CDR2 FQNNGV. The CDR3 sequence is 15 residues long. For the CDR3, the DNA is TGTGCCAGCAGCTTAGGTGGGGGCGACAGGAGGACCCAGTACTTC. This encodes CASSLGGGDRRTQYF.

J is TRBJ1-2 and V is TRBV30; the D gene is possibly TRBD1 (6 bases). Looked up from germline, CDR1 is GTSNPN and CDR2 is SVGIG (reference sequence). V lost 7 bases and J 8 bases, leaving 17 bases between the germline ends. The CDR3 runs 12 residues. In nucleotides, the CDR3 is TGTGCCTCAAACACCGGGACATCCGGCTACACCTTC. This gives the protein CASNTGTSGYTF.

The rearrangement uses TRBV9 and TRBJ2-1; a possible D gene is TRBD2 (6 bases). V shed 0 bases and J shed 3 bases, with 16 bases lying between them. CDR1 is SGDLS, CDR2 YYNGEE, per germline. This CDR3 has 17 residues. The CDR3 spells CASSVEGGVELYNEQFF. The CDR3 DNA is TGTGCCAGCAGCGTAGAGGGAGGCGTCGAACTCTACAATGAGCAGTTCTTC.

This chain links TRBV28 with TRBJ2-7, with 7 bases fitting TRBD1. V trimming: 6 bases; J trimming: 0 bases; junction bases outside the gene matches: 8. Per the germline V gene, CDR1 is MDHEN and CDR2 is SYDVKM. CDR3 length: 15 residues. The CDR3 bases are TGTGCCAGCAGCCGAGGGACAGCTGGCTCCTACGAGCAGTACTTC. Its translation is CASSRGTAGSYEQYF.